This T cell receptor beta chain was profiled in a study of T-cell memory formation after mild COVID-19. Study findings and constraints: Cross-reactive memory appears to have joined, as suggested by some responding clones showing up in pre-infection memory. Clones that contracted clustered mainly in CM and EM if CD4+ and in EMRA if CD8+.

Concerning this clonotype itself: The antigen is undetermined.

CDR1 SEHNR and CDR2 FQNEAQ come from the germline V gene (reference sequence). Between the trimmed V and J ends, which lost 5 bases and 3 bases, there was a span of 17 bases. CDR3 length equals 16 residues. MiXCR, applied by TCRdb to the 5' RACE reads, yields one record per CDR3 protein. Altogether 350,000 to 500,000 distinct CDR3 sequences are present, about 20% being singletons, with the ten largest covering around a fifth. Sequenced input: PBMCs or a T cell subset sorted from them (not recorded which). This sequence joins TRBV7-9 and TRBJ1-3, with D maybe TRBD1 (5 bases). The source is a man aged 18 to 35 who had mild COVID-19 (a few samples of this study predate the infection). Cell type and time point are not known. DNA of the CDR3: TGTGCCAGCAGCCCCCGGGGGGGAAGAAGTGGAAACACCATATATTTT. Protein: CASSPRGGRSGNTIYF.